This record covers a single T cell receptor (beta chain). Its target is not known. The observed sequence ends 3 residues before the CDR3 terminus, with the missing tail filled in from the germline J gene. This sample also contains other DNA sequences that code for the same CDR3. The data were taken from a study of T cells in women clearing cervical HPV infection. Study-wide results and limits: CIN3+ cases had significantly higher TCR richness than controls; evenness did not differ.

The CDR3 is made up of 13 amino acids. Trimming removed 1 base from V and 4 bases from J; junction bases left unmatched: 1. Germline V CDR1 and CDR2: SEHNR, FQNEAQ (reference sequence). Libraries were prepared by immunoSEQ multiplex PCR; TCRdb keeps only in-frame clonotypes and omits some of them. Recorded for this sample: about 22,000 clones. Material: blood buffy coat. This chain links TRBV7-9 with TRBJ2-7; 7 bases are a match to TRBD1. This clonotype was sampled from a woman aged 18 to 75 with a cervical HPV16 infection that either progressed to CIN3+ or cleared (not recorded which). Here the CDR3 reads CASSLGRGYEQYF. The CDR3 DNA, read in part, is TGTGCCAGCAGCTTAGGCAGGGGGTACGAG.